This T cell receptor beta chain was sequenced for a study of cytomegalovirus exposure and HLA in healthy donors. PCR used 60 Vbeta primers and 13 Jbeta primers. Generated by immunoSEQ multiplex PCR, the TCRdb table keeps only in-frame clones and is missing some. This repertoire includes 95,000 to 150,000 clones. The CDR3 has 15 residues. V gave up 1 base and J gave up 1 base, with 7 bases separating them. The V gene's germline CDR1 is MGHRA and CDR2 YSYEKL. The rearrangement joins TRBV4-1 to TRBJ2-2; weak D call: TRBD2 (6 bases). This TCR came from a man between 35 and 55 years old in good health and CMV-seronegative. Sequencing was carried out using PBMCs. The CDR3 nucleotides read TGCGCCAGCAGCCAAGTGGGGGGGAACACCGGGGAGCTGTTTTTT. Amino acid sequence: CASSQVGGNTGELFF.